The entry that follows covers one T cell receptor (beta chain) sequence. CDR3 length: 14 amino acids. CDR1 and CDR2 from the germline V gene are DFQATT and SNEGSKA (reference sequence). This entry comes from a study of T cells expressing NK-cell markers. Looking at the study overall: Most of the eight sequenced donors tested HCMV-seropositive; one tested seronegative.

As the method of synthesis, 5'RACE template switching with UMIs yielded TCR beta cDNA. TCRdb reanalyzed the 5' RACE reads and collapses them to one entry per CDR3 protein, without DNA. The sample has about 15,000 distinct CDR3 sequences. The chain combines TRBV20-1 with TRBJ2-7; the D call from TCRdb, TRBD1, cannot be confirmed without DNA. This TCR came from a man aged 18-75 years in good health. The sequenced sample consisted of blood T cells: a sorted CD56 or NKG2C T cell subset, CD4+ or CD8+ T cells, or bulk PBMC T cells (not recorded which). CDR3 residues: CSATGQGFAYEQYF.